Listed here are 8 T cell receptor beta chains from one sample, sequenced in a study of beta chain features in type 1 diabetes. TCRB transcripts that were expressed got sequenced, as all of the isolated RNA had been reverse transcribed. The assay was immunoSEQ multiplex PCR, and TCRdb's table has in-frame clones only and misses some. The sample lists hundreds of thousands of clones, over 9.5% seen once, with under 0.02% in the top ten. Sequenced sample: naive CD4+ T cells from blood. The receptors stem from a man between 18 and 29 years old in good health.

This clone came up a few times. This chain connects TRBV7-3 to TRBJ1-2; D might be TRBD1 (6 bases). Trimming left V 5 bases short and J 7 bases short, with 17 bases between. Germline V gene sequence: CDR1 SGHTA, CDR2 FQGTGA. The CDR3 loop spans 14 amino acids. The CDR3 nucleotides read TGTGCCAGCAGCCCTATGGGGACATCGGCTGGCTACACCTTC. Its protein product is CASSPMGTSAGYTF.

A few counts support this clone. The chain uses TRBV28 and TRBJ2-2; D is undetermined. V was clipped by 5 bases and J by 5 bases, with 12 bases between them. The CDR3 is 14 amino acids. Germline V CDR1 and CDR2: MDHEN, SYDVKM. This CDR3 reads CASSPLTLTGELFF. CDR3 DNA sequence: TGTGCCAGCAGTCCCTTGACTTTGACCGGGGAGCTGTTTTTT.

This chain joins TRBV7-9 and TRBJ2-1; 8 bases are shared with TRBD2. V dropped 4 bases and J dropped 3; count of bases not matched to a gene: 11. Germline-derived CDR1 and CDR2 are SEHNR and FQNEAQ (reference sequence). The CDR3 runs 17 residues. CDR3 residues: CASSSRAGTRLYNEQFF. CDR3 nucleotide sequence: TGTGCCAGCAGCTCCCGGGCGGGGACTAGACTCTACAATGAGCAGTTCTTC.

This clone was picked up a small number of times. The chain is built from TRBV6-6 and TRBJ1-3; tentatively, D is TRBD1 (5 bases). The CDR3 contains 13 residues. V lost 5 bases to trimming and J lost 4 bases, with 9 bases between them. Germline lookup yields CDR1 MNHNY and CDR2 SVGAGI (reference sequence). CDR3 coding DNA: TGTGCCAGCAGTGGATCAGGGGGAAACACCATATATTTT. Encoded protein: CASSGSGGNTIYF.

This chain joins TRBV30 and TRBJ2-7; tentatively, D is TRBD1 (6 bases). This CDR3 comprises 11 residues. In germline, CDR1 is GTSNPN, CDR2 SVGIG (reference sequence). V was clipped by 5 bases and J by 11 bases, with 16 bases between them. The CDR3 DNA sequence: TGTGCCTGGGGGTTCTTACAGGGAAAGTACTTC. Protein: CAWGFLQGKYF.

This clone was counted between two and nine times. The V gene is TRBV5-4, the J gene TRBJ1-6; 8 bases agree with TRBD1. Germline V gives CDR1 SGHNT, CDR2 YYREEE (reference sequence). The CDR3 loop spans 16 amino acids. V shed 4 bases and J 3 bases; nucleotides not matched to a gene: 6. CDR3 nucleotides: TGTGCCAGCAGCCCTCTTGGGACAGGCTATAATTCACCCCTCCACTTT. This sequence encodes CASSPLGTGYNSPLHF.

This clone was counted between two and nine times. The sample carries other DNA sequences with the same CDR3. V is TRBV18 and J is TRBJ2-3; D perhaps matches TRBD2 (6 bases). This CDR3 spans 14 amino acids. V was cut by 3 bases and J by 0 bases, with 7 bases left in between. Germline CDR1 reads KGHSH; CDR2 reads LQKENI. CDR3 nucleotide sequence: TGTGCCAGCTCACCCGGGACTAGCACAGATACGCAGTATTTT. It yields the protein CASSPGTSTDTQYF.

Concerning this clone: Other DNA sequences within the sample encode an identical CDR3. The V call is TRBV7-2, the J call TRBJ2-3; TRBD1 is a possible D gene (6 bases). Germline V gene data show CDR1 as SGHTA and CDR2 as FQGNSA. This CDR3 comprises 14 residues. V lost 1 base and J 1 base, leaving 6 bases between the germline ends. Here the CDR3 DNA reads TGTGCCAGCAGCTTAGGGACAGGCACAGATACGCAGTATTTT. This encodes CASSLGTGTDTQYF.